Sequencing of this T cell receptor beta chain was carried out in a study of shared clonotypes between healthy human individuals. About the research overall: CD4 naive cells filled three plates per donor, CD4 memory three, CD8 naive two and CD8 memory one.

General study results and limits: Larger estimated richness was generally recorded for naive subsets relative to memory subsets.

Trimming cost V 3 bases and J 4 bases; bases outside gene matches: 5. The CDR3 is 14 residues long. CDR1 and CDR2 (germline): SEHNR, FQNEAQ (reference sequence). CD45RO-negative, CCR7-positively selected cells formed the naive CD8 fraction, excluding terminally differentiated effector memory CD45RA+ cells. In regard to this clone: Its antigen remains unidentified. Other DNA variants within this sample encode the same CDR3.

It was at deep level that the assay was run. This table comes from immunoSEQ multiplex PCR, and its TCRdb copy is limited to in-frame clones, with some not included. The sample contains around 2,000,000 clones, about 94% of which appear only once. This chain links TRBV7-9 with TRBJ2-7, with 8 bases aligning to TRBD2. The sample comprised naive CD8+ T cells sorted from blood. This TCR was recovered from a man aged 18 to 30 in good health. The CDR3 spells CASSLAGGGYEQYF. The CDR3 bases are TGTGCCAGCAGCTTGGCGGGAGGCGGGTACGAGCAGTACTTC.